This T cell receptor beta chain was identified in a study of OX40 agonist ivuxolimab in advanced cancers. Study in general: Patients in the trial were receiving intravenous ivuxolimab every 2 weeks, at doses of 0.01 to 10 mg/kg.

Measured with immunoSEQ multiplex PCR; TCRdb has only the in-frame clones, and not every one. The sample records 60,000 to 100,000 clones, around 92% being singletons. Unmatched junction bases numbered 3, after V lost 0 bases and J lost 0 bases. The V gene's germline CDR1 is SGDLS and CDR2 YYNGEE. CDR3 length equals 16 residues. Turning to this clone: What it binds is not known.

Sampling times: baseline, cycle 4 day 1, cycle 7 day 1. Notes on the study in general: There was clonal expansion of CD4+ and CD8+ blood T cells by week 6 at 0.1 to 3.0 mg/kg.

The sequence came from an adult with an advanced solid tumor such as melanoma, head and neck, liver or kidney cancer. The sample consisted of CD4+ or CD8+ T cells sorted from blood, taken in a trial of the OX40 agonist ivuxolimab. The chain recombines TRBV9 with TRBJ2-1; TRBD2 matches 7 bases. This CDR3 reads CASSVVGGSSYNEQFF. CDR3 nucleotide sequence: TGTGCCAGCAGCGTAGTCGGGGGGAGCTCCTACAATGAGCAGTTCTTC.